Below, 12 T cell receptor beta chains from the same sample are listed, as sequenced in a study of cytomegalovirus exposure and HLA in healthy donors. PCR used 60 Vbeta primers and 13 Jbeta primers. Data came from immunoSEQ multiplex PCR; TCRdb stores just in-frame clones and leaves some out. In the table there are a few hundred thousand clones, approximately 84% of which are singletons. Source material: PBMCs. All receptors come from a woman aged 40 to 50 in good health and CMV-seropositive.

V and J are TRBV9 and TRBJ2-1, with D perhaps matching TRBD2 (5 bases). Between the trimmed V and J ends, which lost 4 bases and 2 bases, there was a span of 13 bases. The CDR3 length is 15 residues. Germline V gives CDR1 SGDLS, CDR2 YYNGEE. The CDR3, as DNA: TGTGCCAGCAGCCCCCGTGGGAGCGCCTACAATGAGCAGTTCTTC. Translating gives CASSPRGSAYNEQFF.

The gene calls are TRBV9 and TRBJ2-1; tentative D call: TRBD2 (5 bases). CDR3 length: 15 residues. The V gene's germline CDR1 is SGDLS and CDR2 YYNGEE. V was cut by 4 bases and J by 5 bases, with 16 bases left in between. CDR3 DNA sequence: TGTGCCAGCAGCCCCATAGCGACTTCCCACAATGAGCAGTTCTTC. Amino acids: CASSPIATSHNEQFF.

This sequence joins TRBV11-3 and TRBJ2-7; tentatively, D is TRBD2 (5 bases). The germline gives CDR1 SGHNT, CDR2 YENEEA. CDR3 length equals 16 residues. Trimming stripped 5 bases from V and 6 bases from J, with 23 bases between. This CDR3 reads CASSAGGIYPPPEQYF. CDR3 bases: TGTGCCAGCAGCGCGGGTGGGATTTATCCCCCCCCCGAGCAGTACTTC.

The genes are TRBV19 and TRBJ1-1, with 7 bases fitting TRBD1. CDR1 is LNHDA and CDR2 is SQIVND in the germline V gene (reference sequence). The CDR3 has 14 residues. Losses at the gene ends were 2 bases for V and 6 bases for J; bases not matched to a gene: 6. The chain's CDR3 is CASSIIRQGAEAFF. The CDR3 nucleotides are TGTGCCAGTAGTATAATTCGACAGGGCGCTGAAGCTTTCTTT.

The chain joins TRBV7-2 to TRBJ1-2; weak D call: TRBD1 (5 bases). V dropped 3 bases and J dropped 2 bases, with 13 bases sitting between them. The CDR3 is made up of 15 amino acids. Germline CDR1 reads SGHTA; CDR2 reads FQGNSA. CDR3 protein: CASSFGGGWNYGYTF. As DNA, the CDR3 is TGTGCCAGCAGCTTCGGGGGGGGGTGGAACTATGGCTACACCTTC.

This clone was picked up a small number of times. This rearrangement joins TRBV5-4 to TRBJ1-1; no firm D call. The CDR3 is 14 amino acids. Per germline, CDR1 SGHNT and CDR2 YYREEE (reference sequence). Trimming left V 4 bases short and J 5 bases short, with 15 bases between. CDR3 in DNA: TGTGCCAGCAGCCGCTATCTTACGGAGACTGAAGCTTTCTTT. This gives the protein CASSRYLTETEAFF.

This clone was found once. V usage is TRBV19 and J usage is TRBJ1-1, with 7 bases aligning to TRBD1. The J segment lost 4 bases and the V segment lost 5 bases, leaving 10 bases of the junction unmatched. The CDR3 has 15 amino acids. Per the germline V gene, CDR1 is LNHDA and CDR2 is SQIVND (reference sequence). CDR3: CASSPLGGGFTEAFF. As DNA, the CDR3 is TGTGCCAGTAGTCCCCTAGGGGGCGGTTTCACTGAAGCTTTCTTT.

The chain's CDR3 is CASSPPARDNEQFF. CDR3 coding DNA: TGTGCCAGCAGCCCACCTGCGAGAGACAATGAGCAGTTCTTC. The chain uses TRBV7-2 and TRBJ2-1; D is unresolved. Trimming shortened V by 5 bases and J by 5 bases, and 13 bases separated the two germline ends. CDR1 SGHTA and CDR2 FQGNSA come from the germline V gene. The CDR3 extends over 14 amino acids.

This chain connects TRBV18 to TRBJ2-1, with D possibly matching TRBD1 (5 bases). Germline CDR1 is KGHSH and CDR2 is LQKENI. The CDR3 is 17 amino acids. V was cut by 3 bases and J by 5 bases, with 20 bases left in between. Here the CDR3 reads CASSPLREVGRNNEQFF. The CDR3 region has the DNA TGTGCCAGCTCACCCCTCAGGGAAGTAGGTCGGAACAATGAGCAGTTCTTC.

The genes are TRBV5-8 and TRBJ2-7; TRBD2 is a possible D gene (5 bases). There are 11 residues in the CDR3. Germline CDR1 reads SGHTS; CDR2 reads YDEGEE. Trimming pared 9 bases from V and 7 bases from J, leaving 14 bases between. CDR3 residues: CATLRAGEQYF. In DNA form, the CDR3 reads TGTGCCACCCTAAGGGCGGGTGAGCAGTACTTC.

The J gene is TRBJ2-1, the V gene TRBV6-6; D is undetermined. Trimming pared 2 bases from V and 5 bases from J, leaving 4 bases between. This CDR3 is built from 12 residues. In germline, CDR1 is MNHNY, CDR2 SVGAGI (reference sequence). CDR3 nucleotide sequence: TGTGCCAGCAGTTACATCGACAATGAGCAGTTCTTC. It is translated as CASSYIDNEQFF.

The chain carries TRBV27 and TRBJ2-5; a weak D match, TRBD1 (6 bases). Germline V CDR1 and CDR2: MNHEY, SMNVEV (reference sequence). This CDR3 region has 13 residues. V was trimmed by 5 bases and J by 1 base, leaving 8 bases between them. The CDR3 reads CASSNRVQETQYF. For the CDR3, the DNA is TGTGCCAGCAGTAACAGGGTCCAAGAGACCCAGTACTTC.